This TCR beta chain was identified in a study of blood T cell repertoires in COVID-19. The repertoire was sequenced with immunoSEQ multiplex PCR; TCRdb's copy has only in-frame clones and lacks some. In the table there are over 150,000 clones, 86% of which are singletons. Germline CDR1 SGHTA, CDR2 FQGNSA. CDR3 length: 14 amino acids. V lost 4 bases and J 6 bases, leaving 13 bases between the germline ends. This clonotype was sampled from a man aged 45-60 years with active or convalescent COVID-19. The sample was peripheral blood. The gene calls are TRBV7-2 and TRBJ2-1, with D possibly TRBD2 on 7 matching bases. The CDR3 region is CASSSWGGPNEQFF. CDR3 bases: TGTGCCAGCAGCTCGTGGGGGGGGCCCAATGAGCAGTTCTTC.